The 4 T cell receptor beta chains listed next were all sequenced from one sample in a study of blood T cell repertoires in COVID-19. Here immunoSEQ multiplex PCR was the method, and the copy in TCRdb shows in-frame clones only, minus some. This sample has about 260,000 clones, with approximately 90% found just once. The sample taken for sequencing was PBMCs or T cells enriched from blood (not recorded which). The receptors here all came from a woman younger than 30 who had recovered from COVID-19.

V is TRBV27 and J is TRBJ1-4, with TRBD1 as a possible D gene (5 bases). Germline V gene sequence: CDR1 MNHEY, CDR2 SMNVEV (reference sequence). V lost 3 bases and J 8 bases, leaving 13 bases between the germline ends. This CDR3 has 14 residues. The CDR3 is CASSLGGSGEKLFF. The CDR3 DNA is TGTGCCAGCAGTTTGGGGGGGTCTGGCGAAAAACTGTTTTTT.

The CDR3 sequence: CAWSTGAGELFF. CDR3 bases: TGTGCCTGGAGTACGGGGGCCGGGGAGCTGTTTTTT. This chain connects TRBV30 to TRBJ2-2; D might be TRBD2 (6 bases). Germline loops: CDR1 GTSNPN, CDR2 SVGIG (reference sequence). CDR3 size: 12 residues. Trimming left V 2 bases short and J 6 bases short, with 7 bases between. Combining the CDR3 with reference TRBV30 and TRBJ2-2 gives the whole variable domain SQTIHQWPATLVQPVGSPLSLECTVEGTSNPNLYWYRQAAGRGLQLLFYSVGIGQISSEVPQNLSASRPQDRQFILSSKKLLLSDSGFYLCAWSTGAGELFFGEGSRLTVL.

This chain joins TRBV28 and TRBJ2-3, with a possible D match to TRBD1 (6 bases). Germline lookup yields CDR1 MDHEN and CDR2 SYDVKM. Trimming shortened V by 6 bases and J by 0 bases, and 13 bases separated the two germline ends. CDR3 length equals 15 residues. CDR3 residues: CASSRQGSSTDTQYF. The CDR3 DNA reads as TGTGCCAGCAGCCGTCAGGGGTCAAGCACAGATACGCAGTATTTT. Full variable domain (remainder filled in from reference TRBV28 and TRBJ2-3): DVKVTQSSRYLVKRTGEKVFLECVQDMDHENMFWYRQDPGLGLRLIYFSYDVKMKEKGDIPEGYSVSREKKERFSLILESASTNQTSMYLCASSRQGSSTDTQYFGPGTRLTVL.

The chain joins TRBV10-1 to TRBJ2-1; TRBD2 matches at 7 bases. In germline, CDR1 is WNHNN, CDR2 SYGVQD (reference sequence). This CDR3 has 13 amino acids. The ends lost 6 bases at V and 15 bases at J; junction bases unmatched: 14. The CDR3 coding sequence is TGCGCCAGCAGCCCCGGGCCGACTAGCCTCCCGTTCTTC. It is translated as CASSPGPTSLPFF.